The next 2 T cell receptor beta chains were all read from a single sample in a study of blood T cells in healthy people across ages. Sample-barcoded 5' priming and a J-beta primer mix drove a second PCR of about 7 to 12 cycles. In TCRdb, the 5' RACE reads were re-called with MiXCR into one record per CDR3 protein. The sample shows 850,000 to 950,000 distinct CDR3 sequences, roughly 26% of them seen only once. Sequenced sample: blood. These receptors were taken from an elderly woman in good health.

On this clonotype: This sequence may be a read error, since a much larger clone differs from it by one base. This chain links TRBV7-2 with TRBJ2-2, with 7 bases lining up with TRBD2. The CDR3 sequence is 16 residues long. The germline V gene encodes CDR1 SGHTA and CDR2 FQGNSA. The CDR3 loop reads CASSLRGTTTSGEQFF. For the CDR3, the DNA is TGTGCCAGCAGCTTACGCGGGACTACTACATCCGGGGAGCAGTTTTTT.

This clonotype was recorded at least ten times. This chain uses TRBV7-2 with TRBJ2-6; D gene ambiguous. Trimming removed 5 bases from V and 0 bases from J, with 11 bases in between. The CDR3 totals 16 residues. Germline CDR1 is SGHTA and CDR2 is FQGNSA. CDR3 sequence (DNA): TGTGCCAGCAGCCATAGATACGGCTCTGGGGCCAACGTCCTGACTTTC. Translation gives CASSHRYGSGANVLTF.